This T cell receptor beta chain stems from a study of blood T cell repertoires in COVID-19. On the study more broadly: The United States, Italy and Spain provided the acute and convalescent COVID-19 samples. Sources were T cells, B-cell-depleted T cells, or PBMCs; the material itself was cDNA or gDNA.

Living in 24 US areas, the participants were between 18 and 89 years of age. TCRdb's table, derived via immunoSEQ multiplex PCR, lists solely in-frame clones and lacks some. The table has under 250,000 clones, 70% to 90% seen once. Trimming pared 5 bases from V and 10 bases from J, leaving 18 bases between. The CDR3 sequence is 14 residues long. In germline, CDR1 is MDHEN, CDR2 SYDVKM. The chain links TRBV28 to TRBJ2-1; the D is unclear. Sequenced: PBMCs or T cells enriched from blood (not recorded which). This clonotype was obtained from a woman aged 45-65 years with acute COVID-19. The CDR3 here is CASSHPLPRWEQFF. The CDR3 DNA reads as TGTGCCAGCAGTCACCCGCTCCCCCGGTGGGAGCAGTTCTTC.